This TCR beta chain was retrieved from a study of patients and donors after allogeneic stem cell transplantation. J lost 5 bases, V lost 5 bases, and 9 bases had no gene match. Germline V gene data show CDR1 as SGHVS and CDR2 as FNYEAQ. The CDR3 totals 17 residues. TCRdb processed the RT-PCR reads anew with MiXCR; each CDR3 protein has one entry. The sample gives about 25,000 distinct CDR3 sequences, 35% to 45% of which show up once; over 70% is in the top ten. J is TRBJ2-3 and V is TRBV7-6, with 14 bases that match TRBD2. The receptor was derived from a human donor who was either an allogeneic HSCT recipient or a stem cell or donor lymphocyte infusion donor (not recorded which). It is not recorded whose cells these are; they may come from a transplant donor. Specimen: blood, either unsorted or a sorted T cell fraction (not recorded which). This CDR3 is CASSPRLAGGLIDTQYF. The CDR3 region has the DNA TGTGCCAGCAGCCCCCGACTAGCGGGGGGGTTGATAGATACGCAGTATTTT.